A single sample is the source of the 20 T cell receptor beta chains below, sequenced in a study of CD8 T cells in ankylosing spondylitis. Points from the study as a whole: Ankylosing spondylitis blood appeared to be characterized by a TCR beta motif of eight or nine highly homologous variants.

No antigen is known for these receptors. From the 5' RACE reads, TCRdb called clonotypes with MiXCR, one entry per CDR3 protein. The data hold about 800,000 distinct CDR3 sequences, with roughly 10% observed a single time. Sequenced material: blood, either unsorted or a sorted T cell fraction (not recorded which). These receptors were taken from a male donor with ankylosing spondylitis.

This clonotype was counted between two and nine times. The V and J genes are TRBV4-3 and TRBJ2-7, with 10 positions matching TRBD2. The CDR3 runs to 17 residues. Germline CDR1 and CDR2: LGHNA and YSLEER. After removal of 0 bases from V and 2 bases from J, the junction contained 7 bases not matched to a gene. The CDR3 sequence is CASSQDVGLAAPYEQYF. The CDR3 nucleotides are TGCGCCAGCAGCCAAGATGTCGGACTAGCGGCGCCCTACGAGCAGTACTTC.

The genes are TRBV9 and TRBJ2-2, with 7 bases fitting TRBD1. Germline assignment: CDR1 SGDLS and CDR2 YYNGEE. J lost 6 bases, V lost 5 bases, and 10 bases had no gene match. CDR3 size: 15 residues. The CDR3 protein is CASSRSTGIAGELFF. The CDR3 DNA is TGTGCCAGCAGTCGATCGACAGGGATCGCCGGGGAGCTGTTTTTT.

This clonotype was found a few times. The chain joins TRBV5-1 to TRBJ2-5; D is unclear. The CDR3 sequence is 15 residues long. Germline V gene data show CDR1 as SGHRS and CDR2 as YFSETQ. V was cut by 0 bases and J by 2 bases, with 11 bases left in between. CDR3 region: CASSLVADPQETQYF. The DNA of the CDR3 is TGCGCCAGCAGCTTGGTAGCAGACCCACAAGAGACCCAGTACTTC.

This clonotype has only a few counts. This chain uses TRBV20-1 with TRBJ2-1; TRBD1 might be the D (6 bases). V gave up 6 bases and J gave up 5 bases, with 14 bases separating them. This CDR3 is built from 13 residues. Germline V gene lookup returns CDR1 DFQATT and CDR2 SNEGSKA (reference sequence). For the CDR3, the DNA is TGCAGTGCCCCGGTGGACAGCCACAATGAGCAGTTCTTC. Encoded protein: CSAPVDSHNEQFF.

The chain combines TRBV6-2 or TRBV6-3 with TRBJ1-4; tentative D call: TRBD1 (5 bases). Per the germline V gene, CDR1 is MNHEY and CDR2 is SVGEGT. This CDR3 is built from 15 residues. With 6 bases removed from V and 4 bases from J, the gap between germline ends came to 15 bases. The CDR3 nucleotides are TGTGCCAGCAGCTTGATGACAGACCGTAATGAAAAACTGTTTTTT. As protein: CASSLMTDRNEKLFF.

The chain couples TRBV4-3 to TRBJ2-5, with 8 positions matching TRBD2. Germline V gene sequence: CDR1 LGHNA, CDR2 YSLEER. With V trimmed by 1 base and J by 9 bases, 13 bases remained unmatched. The CDR3 covers 16 residues. The CDR3 DNA follows: TGCGCCAGCAGCCAAGGAGTTCCCGGGACTAGTAGTTCCCAGTACTTC. Encoded protein: CASSQGVPGTSSSQYF.

The rearrangement links TRBV20-1 to TRBJ2-7, with 13 bases lining up with TRBD2. The germline gives CDR1 DFQATT, CDR2 SNEGSKA (reference sequence). The CDR3 is 14 amino acids. The chain's CDR3 is CSGTSGRATYEQYF. DNA of the CDR3: TGCAGCGGAACTAGCGGGAGGGCCACCTACGAGCAGTACTTC.

The rearrangement joins TRBV12-3 or TRBV12-4 to TRBJ2-3; 7 nucleotides match TRBD1. V trimming: 7 bases; J trimming: 1 base; junction bases outside the gene matches: 5. This CDR3 is 14 amino acids long. CDR3 amino acids: CASTPTGGTDTQYF. The CDR3 DNA is TGTGCCAGCACCCCTACAGGGGGCACAGATACGCAGTATTTT.

In its sample, this clonotype was seen a few times. The genes are TRBV7-9 and TRBJ2-3; D could derive from TRBD1 or TRBD2 (5 bases each). Germline V gene data show CDR1 as SEHNR and CDR2 as FQNEAQ (reference sequence). The CDR3 has 16 residues. V was cut by 4 bases and J by 0 bases, with 14 bases left in between. The CDR3 DNA sequence: TGTGCCAGCAGCTCCCGGGGACGGGGAAGCACAGATACGCAGTATTTT. It specifies CASSSRGRGSTDTQYF.

Only a few counts were recorded for this clonotype. The gene calls are TRBV18 and TRBJ1-5, with unresolved D. Germline loops: CDR1 KGHSH, CDR2 LQKENI. This CDR3 has 14 residues. Trimming removed 3 bases at V and 3 bases at J, with 9 bases between. The CDR3 DNA sequence: TGTGCCAGCTCACCCGGACGGACCAATCAGCCCCAGCATTTT. This sequence encodes CASSPGRTNQPQHF.

The chain combines TRBV6-1 with TRBJ2-7, with D possibly being TRBD1 (6 bases). Deletions cut 6 bases from V and 0 bases from J, with 12 bases between. Per the germline V gene, CDR1 is MNHNS and CDR2 is SASEGT. This CDR3 region has 14 residues. The DNA of the CDR3 is TGTGCCAGCAGCAACAGGGTGGGCTCCTACGAGCAGTACTTC. This encodes CASSNRVGSYEQYF.

The genes are TRBV7-2 and TRBJ1-2; D is undetermined. V shed 10 bases and J shed 5 bases, with 11 bases lying between them. This CDR3 is 11 amino acids long. The germline V gene encodes CDR1 SGHTA and CDR2 FQGNSA. CDR3 amino acids: CAIGVGYGYTF. In DNA, the CDR3 is TGTGCCATCGGCGTCGGGTATGGCTACACCTTC. The variable domain in full, with the rest retrieved from reference TRBV7-2 and TRBJ1-2, is GAGVSQSPSNKVTEKGKDVELRCDPISGHTALYWYRQSLGQGLEFLIYFQGNSAPDKSGLPSDRFSAERTGGSVSTLTIQRTQQEDSAVYLCAIGVGYGYTFGSGTRLTVV.

The chain employs TRBV4-2 and TRBJ2-1; tentatively, D is TRBD2 (6 bases). With 1 base removed from V and 4 bases from J, the gap between germline ends came to 11 bases. Germline assignment: CDR1 LGHNA and CDR2 YNFKEQ. The CDR3 covers 15 residues. CDR3 DNA: TGTGCCAGCAGCCAAGGACGGGGGAATTACAATGAGCAGTTCTTC. Amino acid sequence: CASSQGRGNYNEQFF.

The chain uses TRBV5-1 and TRBJ2-7, with TRBD2 matching 10 bases. CDR1 and CDR2 from the germline V gene are SGHRS and YFSETQ. After removal of 4 bases from V and 8 bases from J, the junction contained 6 bases not matched to a gene. The CDR3 sequence is 13 residues long. The CDR3, as DNA: TGCGCCAGCAGCCCCGGACTAGCGGAACAGCAGTACTTC. This codes for CASSPGLAEQQYF.

The chain joins TRBV20-1 to TRBJ1-5; 7 bases match TRBD1. The CDR3 totals 12 residues. The germline CDR1 and CDR2 sequences are DFQATT and SNEGSKA (reference sequence). V shed 4 bases and J 7 bases; nucleotides not matched to a gene: 4. The CDR3 loop reads CSANRGSQPQHF. CDR3 nucleotides: TGCAGTGCTAACAGGGGATCCCAGCCCCAGCATTTT.

This clonotype was recorded at least ten times. The rearrangement uses TRBV7-7 and TRBJ2-7; the D gene is possibly TRBD1 (6 bases). From germline, CDR1 is SSHAT and CDR2 FNYEAQ (reference sequence). CDR3 length equals 12 residues. The CDR3 DNA reads TGTGCTCCCCGAGAGGGGGACGGTTGGCAGTACTTC. It specifies CAPREGDGWQYF.

The chain employs TRBV28 and TRBJ2-7; D not certain. CDR1 is MDHEN, CDR2 SYDVKM, per germline. Between the trimmed V and J ends, which lost 5 bases and 0 bases, there was a span of 11 bases. This CDR3 is built from 14 residues. The CDR3 DNA follows: TGTGCCAGCAGTGTGCTACAGCCCTCCTACGAGCAGTACTTC. It is translated as CASSVLQPSYEQYF.

This clonotype was counted only a few times. The chain carries TRBV4-3 and TRBJ1-2; 8 bases map to TRBD1. Germline V gives CDR1 LGHNA, CDR2 YSLEER. The J segment lost 5 bases and the V segment lost 3 bases, leaving 8 bases of the junction unmatched. The CDR3 sequence is 15 residues long. The CDR3 sequence: CASSQDRVPPYGYTF. For the CDR3, the DNA is TGCGCCAGCAGCCAGGACAGGGTTCCTCCTTATGGCTACACCTTC.

This clonotype was observed a few times. The J gene is TRBJ2-5, the V gene TRBV4-3; D remains unclear. Per the germline V gene, CDR1 is LGHNA and CDR2 is YSLEER. The CDR3 has 15 residues. V shed 0 bases and J shed 2 bases, with 10 bases lying between them. The CDR3 sequence is CASSQDWASQETQYF. The CDR3 nucleotides are TGCGCCAGCAGCCAAGATTGGGCCAGTCAAGAGACCCAGTACTTC.

This clonotype has a handful of counts. The genes are TRBV6-6 and TRBJ2-7; no clear D gene. V dropped 6 bases and J dropped 2 bases, with 11 bases sitting between them. The CDR3 consists of 13 residues. In germline, CDR1 is MNHNY, CDR2 SVGAGI (reference sequence). CDR3 in amino acids: CASSPRAPYEQYF. In nucleotides, the CDR3 is TGTGCCAGCAGCCCCCGGGCCCCCTACGAGCAGTACTTC.